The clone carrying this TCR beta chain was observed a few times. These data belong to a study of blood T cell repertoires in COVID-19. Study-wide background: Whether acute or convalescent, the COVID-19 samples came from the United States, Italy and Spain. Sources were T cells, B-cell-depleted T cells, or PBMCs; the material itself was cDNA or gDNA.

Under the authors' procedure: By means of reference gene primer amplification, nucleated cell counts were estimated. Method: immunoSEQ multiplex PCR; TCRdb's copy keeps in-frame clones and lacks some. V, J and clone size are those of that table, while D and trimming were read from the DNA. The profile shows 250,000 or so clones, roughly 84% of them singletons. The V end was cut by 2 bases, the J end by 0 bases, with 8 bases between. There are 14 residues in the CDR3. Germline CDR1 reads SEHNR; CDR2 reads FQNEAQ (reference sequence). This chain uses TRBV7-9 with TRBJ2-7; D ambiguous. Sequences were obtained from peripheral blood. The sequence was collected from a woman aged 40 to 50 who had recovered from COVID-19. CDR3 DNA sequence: TGTGCCAGCAGCTTATTCGGAGACTCCTACGAGCAGTACTTC. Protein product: CASSLFGDSYEQYF.